This TCR beta chain appears in the sequencing data of a study of cytotoxic CD8 clonotypes in ibrutinib-treated CLL. Study observations and caveats: The study sampled sustained-remission and progressing patients at different times. Private clonotypes, not public ones, expanded at ibrutinib response.

In the case of this clone: Its antigen is still unknown.

The CDR3 runs 15 residues. Germline V lookup: CDR1 LNHNV, CDR2 YYDKDF (reference sequence). V was shortened by 7 bases and J by 3 bases, with 18 bases between the two germline ends. Sequencing used immunoSEQ multiplex PCR; TCRdb keeps in-frame clones, though not all of them. The data contain hundreds of thousands of clones, roughly 70% of them singletons. This chain joins TRBV15 and TRBJ2-5; a possible D gene is TRBD2 (6 bases). The material was PBMCs, obtained after 24 months of ibrutinib treatment. This receptor was taken from a human donor with chronic lymphocytic leukemia. The CDR3 region has the DNA TGTGCCACCAACCGGGGTGGGTCGGGGGAAGAGACCCAGTACTTC. Encoded protein: CATNRGGSGEETQYF.